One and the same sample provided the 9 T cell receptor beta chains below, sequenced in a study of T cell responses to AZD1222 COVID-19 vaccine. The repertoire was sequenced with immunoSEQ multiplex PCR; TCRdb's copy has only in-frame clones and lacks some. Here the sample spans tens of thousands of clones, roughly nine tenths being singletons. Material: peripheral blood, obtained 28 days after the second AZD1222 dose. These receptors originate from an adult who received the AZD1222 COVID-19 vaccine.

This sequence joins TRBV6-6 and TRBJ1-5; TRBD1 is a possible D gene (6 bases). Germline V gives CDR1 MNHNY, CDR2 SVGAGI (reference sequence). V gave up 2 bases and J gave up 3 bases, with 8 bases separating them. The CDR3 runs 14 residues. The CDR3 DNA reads TGTGCCAGCAGTTACCCAGGGGACAATCAGCCCCAGCATTTT. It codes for CASSYPGDNQPQHF.

The CDR3 sequence: CASSPGAQGNQPQHF. The CDR3 coding sequence is TGTGCCAGCAGCCCGGGGGCCCAGGGCAATCAGCCCCAGCATTTT. The V gene is TRBV5-8, the J gene TRBJ1-5; D possibly corresponds to TRBD1 (6 bases). The germline CDR1 and CDR2 sequences are SGHTS and YDEGEE. The CDR3 is 15 amino acids. V lost 4 bases, J lost 2 bases, and 13 bases lay in between.

The CDR3, as DNA: TGTGCCAGCAGCCGTGACAGTTTCACTCAGCCCCAGCATTTT. Its translation is CASSRDSFTQPQHF. The rearrangement links TRBV5-5 to TRBJ1-5, with D possibly TRBD1 on 5 matching bases. The CDR3 extends over 14 amino acids. The germline V and J ends were trimmed by 4 bases and 6 bases, with 14 bases remaining between them. The germline V gene has CDR1 SGHKS and CDR2 YYEKEE (reference sequence).

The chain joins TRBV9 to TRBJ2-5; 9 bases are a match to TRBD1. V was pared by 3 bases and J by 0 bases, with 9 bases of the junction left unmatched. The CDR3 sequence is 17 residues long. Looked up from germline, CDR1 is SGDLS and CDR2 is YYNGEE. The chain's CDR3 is CASSGTGAYSYQETQYF. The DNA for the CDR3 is TGTGCCAGCAGCGGGACAGGGGCCTACTCGTACCAAGAGACCCAGTACTTC.

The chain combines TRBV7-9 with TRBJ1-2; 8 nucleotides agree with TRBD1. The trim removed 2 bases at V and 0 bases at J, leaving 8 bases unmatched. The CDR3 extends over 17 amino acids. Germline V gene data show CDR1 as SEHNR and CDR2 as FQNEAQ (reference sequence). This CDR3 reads CASSLRLGQAANYGYTF. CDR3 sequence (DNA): TGTGCCAGCAGCTTACGGTTGGGACAGGCCGCTAACTATGGCTACACCTTC.

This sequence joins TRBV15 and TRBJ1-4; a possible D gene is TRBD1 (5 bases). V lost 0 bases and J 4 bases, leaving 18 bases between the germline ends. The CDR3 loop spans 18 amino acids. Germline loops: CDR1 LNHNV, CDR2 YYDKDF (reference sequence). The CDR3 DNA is TGTGCCACCAGCAGAGATCACACCGGGGCCGATAGTAATGAAAAACTGTTTTTT. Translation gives CATSRDHTGADSNEKLFF.

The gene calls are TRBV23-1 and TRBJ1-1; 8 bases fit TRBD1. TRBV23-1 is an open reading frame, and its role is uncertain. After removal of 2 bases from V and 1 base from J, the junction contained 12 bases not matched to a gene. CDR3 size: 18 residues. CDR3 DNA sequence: TGCGCCAGCAGTCAAAACCCCCCCCTGACAGGGGAGAACACTGAAGCTTTCTTT. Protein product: CASSQNPPLTGENTEAFF.

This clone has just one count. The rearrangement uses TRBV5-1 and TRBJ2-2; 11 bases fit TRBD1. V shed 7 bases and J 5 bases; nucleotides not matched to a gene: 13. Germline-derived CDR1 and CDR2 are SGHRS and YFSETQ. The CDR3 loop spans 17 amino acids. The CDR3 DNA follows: TGCGCCAGCTTCCCGGGACAGGGGGGCTCGAGAACCGGGGAGCTGTTTTTT. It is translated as CASFPGQGGSRTGELFF.

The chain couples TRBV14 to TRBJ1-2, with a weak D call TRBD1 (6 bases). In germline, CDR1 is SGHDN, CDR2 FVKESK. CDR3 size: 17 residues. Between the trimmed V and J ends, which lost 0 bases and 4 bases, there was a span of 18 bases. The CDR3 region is CASSQDRGYRVGYGYTF. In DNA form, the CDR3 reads TGTGCCAGCAGCCAAGATCGCGGATACAGGGTCGGCTATGGCTACACCTTC.